This T cell receptor (beta chain) was recorded in a study of cytomegalovirus exposure and HLA in healthy donors. The PCR employed 60 Vbeta primers together with 13 Jbeta primers. Some clones are missing from TCRdb's copy, which holds only in-frame ones; the method was immunoSEQ multiplex PCR. This table has almost 200,000 clones, around 80% appearing once. Study results and limitations: Within the data, a cluster of highly shared sequence variants was likely a sequencing artifact. Most TCR sequences showed up rarely, but some public TCRs showed up in many donors. A later analysis revealed that TCR association rates differed between HLA loci, peaking at DRB1 and bottoming out at HLA-C.

Germline V lookup: CDR1 MGHRA, CDR2 YSYEKL. This CDR3 is 15 amino acids long. The V and J ends lost 2 bases and 4 bases, in that order; junction bases with no gene match: 5. Comments on this clone: The antigen is not known.

Sequenced material: PBMCs. The chain recombines TRBV4-1 with TRBJ1-2; 9 bases line up with TRBD1. The TCR sequence derives from a woman aged 25 to 45 in good health and CMV-seropositive. CDR3 DNA: TGCGCCAGCAGCCAATACCTGACAGGGGGCTATGGCTACACCTTC. It yields the protein CASSQYLTGGYGYTF.